This T cell receptor (beta chain) emerged from a study of low-dose radiotherapy and immunotherapy resistance in tumors. This clonotype occurred once. cDNA synthesis used a TRAV/TRBV-specific primer set for both chains. TCRs were put through approximately 21 PCR cycles of amplification with Phusion. A constant-region primer and the V-primer adapter served as the primer pair. TCRdb analysed the reads with MiXCR anew, one entry per CDR3 protein. Among more than 12,000 distinct CDR3 sequences listed, roughly half were seen once. There are 13 residues in the CDR3. The V gene's germline CDR1 is SGHRS and CDR2 YFSETQ. Deletions cut 3 bases from V and 5 bases from J, with 10 bases between.

The receptor comes from a human donor with advanced metastatic prostate, ovarian, gallbladder or colorectal cancer (not recorded which). This table probably holds off-target reads from a library built for another chain. The chain couples TRBV5-1 to TRBJ2-3; D is undetermined. CDR3 residues: CASSSSSLDTQYF. The DNA of the CDR3 is TGCGCCAGCAGCTCTAGTTCCCTAGATACGCAGTATTTT.